The clone carrying this TCR beta chain showed up many times. V trimming: 4 bases; J trimming: 3 bases; junction bases outside the gene matches: 1. The CDR3 extends over 13 amino acids. The germline V gene has CDR1 LNHNV and CDR2 YYDKDF (reference sequence). The source of the sample is a study of molecular identifiers for immune sequencing clone quantification. Using its own MiXCR run on the PCR reads, TCRdb lists one record per CDR3 protein. The repertoire includes 400,000 to 600,000 distinct CDR3 sequences, around 21% of them detected once, and about 0.8% sits in the top ten. The source of this sequence is a human donor in good health. Some libraries in this study had Jurkat cell RNA spiked in. Material: naive CD8+ T cells from blood, with Jurkat cell RNA spiked in. Described subset: FACS-sorted CD8+CD4-CCR7+CD45RA+ naive T cells. The genes are TRBV15 and TRBJ2-7, with TRBD1 matching over 9 bases. The CDR3, as DNA: TGTGCCACCAGCACGGGACAGGGCTACGAGCAGTACTTC. Translated, it gives CATSTGQGYEQYF.